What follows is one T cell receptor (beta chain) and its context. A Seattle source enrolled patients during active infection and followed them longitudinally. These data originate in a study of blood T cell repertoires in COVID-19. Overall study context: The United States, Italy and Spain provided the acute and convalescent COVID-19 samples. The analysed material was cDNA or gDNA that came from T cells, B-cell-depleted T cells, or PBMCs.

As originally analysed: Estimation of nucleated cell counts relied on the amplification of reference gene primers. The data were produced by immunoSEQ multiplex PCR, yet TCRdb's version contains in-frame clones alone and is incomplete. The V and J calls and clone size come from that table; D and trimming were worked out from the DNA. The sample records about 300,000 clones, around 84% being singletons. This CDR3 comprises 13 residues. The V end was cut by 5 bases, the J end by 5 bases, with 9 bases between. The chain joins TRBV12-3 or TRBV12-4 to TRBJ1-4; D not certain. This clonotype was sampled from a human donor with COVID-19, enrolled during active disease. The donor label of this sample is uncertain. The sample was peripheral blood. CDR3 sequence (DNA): TGTGCCAGCAGTCGGATGACAAATGAAAAACTGTTTTTT. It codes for CASSRMTNEKLFF.